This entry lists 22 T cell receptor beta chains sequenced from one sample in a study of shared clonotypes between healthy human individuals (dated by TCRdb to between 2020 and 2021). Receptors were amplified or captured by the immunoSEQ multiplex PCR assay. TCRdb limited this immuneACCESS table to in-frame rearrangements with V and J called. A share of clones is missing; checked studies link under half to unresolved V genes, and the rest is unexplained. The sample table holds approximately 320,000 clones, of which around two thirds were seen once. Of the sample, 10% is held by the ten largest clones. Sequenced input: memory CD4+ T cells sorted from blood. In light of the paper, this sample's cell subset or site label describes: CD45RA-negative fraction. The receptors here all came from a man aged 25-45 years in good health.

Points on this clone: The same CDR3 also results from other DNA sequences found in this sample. The CDR3 sequence: CASSWGTSGQETQYF. The DNA of the CDR3 is TGTGCCAGCAGCTGGGGGACTAGCGGGCAAGAGACCCAGTACTTC. The chain couples TRBV5-4 to TRBJ2-5; 12 nucleotides line up with TRBD2. Germline CDR1 is SGHNT and CDR2 is YYREEE (reference sequence). The CDR3 consists of 15 residues. V lost 3 bases to trimming and J lost 2 bases; unmatched junction nucleotides: 2.

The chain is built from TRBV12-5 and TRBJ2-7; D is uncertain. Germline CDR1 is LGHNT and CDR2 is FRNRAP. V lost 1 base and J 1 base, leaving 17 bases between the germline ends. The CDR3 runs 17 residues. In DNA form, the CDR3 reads TGTGCTAGTGGTTTGGCTTTGACCGAAGGCCCGTCCTACGAGCAGTACTTC. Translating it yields CASGLALTEGPSYEQYF.

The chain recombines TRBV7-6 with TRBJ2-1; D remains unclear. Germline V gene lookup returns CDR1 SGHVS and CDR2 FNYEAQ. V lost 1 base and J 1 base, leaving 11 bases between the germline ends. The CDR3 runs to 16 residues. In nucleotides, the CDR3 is TGTGCCAGCAGCTTAGACAGAGTCCCTTCCTACAATGAGCAGTTCTTC. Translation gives CASSLDRVPSYNEQFF.

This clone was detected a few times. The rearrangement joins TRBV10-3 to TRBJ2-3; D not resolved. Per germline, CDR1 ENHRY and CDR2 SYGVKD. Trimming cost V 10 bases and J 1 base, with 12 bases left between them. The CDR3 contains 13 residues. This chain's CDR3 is CATLMTRTDTQYF. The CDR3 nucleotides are TGTGCCACATTAATGACCCGCACAGATACGCAGTATTTT.

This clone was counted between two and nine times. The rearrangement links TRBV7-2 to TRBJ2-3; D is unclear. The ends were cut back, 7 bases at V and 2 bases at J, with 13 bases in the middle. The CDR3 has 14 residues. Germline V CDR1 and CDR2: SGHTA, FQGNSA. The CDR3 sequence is CASIASSYTDTQYF. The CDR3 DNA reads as TGTGCCAGCATTGCGTCCTCTTACACAGATACGCAGTATTTT. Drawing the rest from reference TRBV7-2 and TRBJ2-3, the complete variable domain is GAGVSQSPSNKVTEKGKDVELRCDPISGHTALYWYRQSLGQGLEFLIYFQGNSAPDKSGLPSDRFSAERTGGSVSTLTIQRTQQEDSAVYLCASIASSYTDTQYFGPGTRLTVL.

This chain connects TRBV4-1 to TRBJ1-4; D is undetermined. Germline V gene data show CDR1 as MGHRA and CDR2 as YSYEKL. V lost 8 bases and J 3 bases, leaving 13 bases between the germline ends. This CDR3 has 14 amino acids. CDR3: CASGPPGANEKLFF. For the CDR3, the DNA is TGCGCCAGCGGGCCCCCGGGTGCTAATGAAAAACTGTTTTTT.

Here the CDR3 DNA reads TGTGCCAGCAGTTATAGCGGGAGGAACACCGGGGAGCTGTTTTTT. It is translated as CASSYSGRNTGELFF. This chain uses TRBV5-4 with TRBJ2-2, with TRBD2 matching over 9 bases. This CDR3 contains 15 residues. Germline CDR1 is SGHNT and CDR2 is YYREEE (reference sequence). The trim removed 5 bases at V and 1 base at J, leaving 3 bases unmatched.

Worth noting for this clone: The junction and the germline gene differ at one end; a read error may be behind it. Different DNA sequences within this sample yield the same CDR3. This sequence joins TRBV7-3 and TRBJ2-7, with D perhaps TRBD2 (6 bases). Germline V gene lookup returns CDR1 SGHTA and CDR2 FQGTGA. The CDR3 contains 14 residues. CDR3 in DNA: TGTGCCAGCAGCTTAGCCGGGAGTGCCTACGAGCAGTATTTC. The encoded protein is CASSLAGSAYEQYF.

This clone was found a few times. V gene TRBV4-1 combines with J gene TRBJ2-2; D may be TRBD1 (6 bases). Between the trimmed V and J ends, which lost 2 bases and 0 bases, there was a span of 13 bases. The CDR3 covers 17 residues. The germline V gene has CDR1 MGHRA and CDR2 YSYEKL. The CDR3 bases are TGCGCCAGCAGCCAATTCTATGGACAGACGAACACCGGGGAGCTGTTTTTT. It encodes CASSQFYGQTNTGELFF.

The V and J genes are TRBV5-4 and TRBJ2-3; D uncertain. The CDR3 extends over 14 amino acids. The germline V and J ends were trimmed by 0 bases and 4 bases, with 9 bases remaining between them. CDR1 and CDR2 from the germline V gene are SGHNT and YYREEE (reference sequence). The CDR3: CASSLVGAPDTQYF. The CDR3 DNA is TGTGCCAGCAGCTTGGTCGGAGCCCCAGATACGCAGTATTTT.

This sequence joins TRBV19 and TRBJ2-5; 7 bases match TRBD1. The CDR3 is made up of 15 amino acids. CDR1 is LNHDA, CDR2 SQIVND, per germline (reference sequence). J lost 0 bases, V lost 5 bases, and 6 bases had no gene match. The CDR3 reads CASSGTEMYQETQYF. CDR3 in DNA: TGTGCCAGTAGTGGGACAGAGATGTACCAAGAGACCCAGTACTTC.

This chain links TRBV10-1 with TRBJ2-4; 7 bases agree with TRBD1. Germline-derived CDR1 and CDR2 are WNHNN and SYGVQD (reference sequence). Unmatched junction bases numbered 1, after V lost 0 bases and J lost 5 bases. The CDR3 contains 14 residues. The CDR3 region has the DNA TGCGCCAGCAGTGAGTCTGGGACAGAAAACATTCAGTACTTC. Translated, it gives CASSESGTENIQYF.

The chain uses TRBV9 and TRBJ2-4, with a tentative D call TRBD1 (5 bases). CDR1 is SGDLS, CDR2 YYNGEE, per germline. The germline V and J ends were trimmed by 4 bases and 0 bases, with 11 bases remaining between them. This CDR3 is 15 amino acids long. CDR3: CASSLDSLAKNIQYF. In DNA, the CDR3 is TGTGCCAGCAGCCTAGACAGTCTAGCCAAAAACATTCAGTACTTC.

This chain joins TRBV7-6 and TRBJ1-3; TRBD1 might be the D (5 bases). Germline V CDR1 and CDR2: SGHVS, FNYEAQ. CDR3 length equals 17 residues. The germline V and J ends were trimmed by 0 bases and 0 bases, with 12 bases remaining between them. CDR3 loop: CASSLAGRGSSGNTIYF. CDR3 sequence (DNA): TGTGCCAGCAGCTTAGCGGGCCGGGGGAGCTCTGGAAACACCATATATTTT.

CDR3 nucleotides: TGTGCCAGCAGGAAAGACAGGGGCACCTACAATGAGCAGTTCTTC. It codes for CASRKDRGTYNEQFF. This chain links TRBV2 with TRBJ2-1; 8 nucleotides agree with TRBD1. The CDR3 has 15 residues. The ends lost 6 bases at V and 2 bases at J; junction bases unmatched: 6. Germline loops: CDR1 SNHLY, CDR2 FYNNEI.

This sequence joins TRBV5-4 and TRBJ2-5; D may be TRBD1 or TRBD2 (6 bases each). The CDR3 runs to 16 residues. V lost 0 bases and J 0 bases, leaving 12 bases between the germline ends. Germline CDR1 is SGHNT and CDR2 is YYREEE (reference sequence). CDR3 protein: CASSLATGDNQETQYF. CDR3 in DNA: TGTGCCAGCAGCTTGGCCACGGGGGACAACCAAGAGACCCAGTACTTC.

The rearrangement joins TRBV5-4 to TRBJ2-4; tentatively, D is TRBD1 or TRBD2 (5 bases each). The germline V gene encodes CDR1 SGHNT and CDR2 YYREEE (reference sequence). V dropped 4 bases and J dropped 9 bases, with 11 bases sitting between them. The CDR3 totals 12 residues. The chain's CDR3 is CASSRDDGIQYF. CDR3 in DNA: TGTGCCAGCAGCCGGGACGACGGCATTCAGTACTTC. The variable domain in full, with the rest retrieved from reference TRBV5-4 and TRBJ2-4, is ETGVTQSPTHLIKTRGQQVTLRCSSQSGHNTVSWYQQALGQGPQFIFQYYREEENGRGNFPPRFSGLQFPNYSSELNVNALELDDSALYLCASSRDDGIQYFGAGTRLSVL.

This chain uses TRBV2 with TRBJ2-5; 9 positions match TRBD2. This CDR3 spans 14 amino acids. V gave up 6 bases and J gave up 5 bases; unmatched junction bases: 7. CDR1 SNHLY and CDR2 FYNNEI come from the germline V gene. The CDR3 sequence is CASSLLAGRETQYF. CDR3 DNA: TGTGCCAGCAGCCTCCTAGCGGGACGGGAGACCCAGTACTTC.

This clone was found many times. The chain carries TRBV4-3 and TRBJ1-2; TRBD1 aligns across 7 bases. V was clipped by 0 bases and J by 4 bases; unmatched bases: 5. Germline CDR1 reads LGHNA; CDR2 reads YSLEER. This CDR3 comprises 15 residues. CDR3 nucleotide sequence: TGCGCCAGCAGCCAAGATGCCCAGGGGGGCTATGGCTACACCTTC. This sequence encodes CASSQDAQGGYGYTF.

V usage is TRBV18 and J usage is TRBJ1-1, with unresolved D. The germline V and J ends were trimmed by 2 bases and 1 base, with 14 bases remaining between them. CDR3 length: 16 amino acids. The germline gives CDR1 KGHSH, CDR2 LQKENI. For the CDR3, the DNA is TGTGCCAGCTCACCAAGGAGTGGTGGGGAGAACACTGAAGCTTTCTTT. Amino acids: CASSPRSGGENTEAFF.

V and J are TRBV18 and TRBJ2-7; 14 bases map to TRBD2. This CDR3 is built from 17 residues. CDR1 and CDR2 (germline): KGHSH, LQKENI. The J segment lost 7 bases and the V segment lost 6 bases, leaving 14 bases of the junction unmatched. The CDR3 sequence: CASSPGLAGVGSGEQYF. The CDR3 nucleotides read TGTGCCAGCTCTCCGGGACTAGCGGGAGTCGGATCCGGGGAGCAGTACTTC. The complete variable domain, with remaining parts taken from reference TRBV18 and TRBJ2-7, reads NAGVMQNPRHLVRRRGQEARLRCSPMKGHSHVYWYRQLPEEGLKFMVYLQKENIIDESGMPKERFSAEFPKEGPSILRIQQVVRGDSAAYFCASSPGLAGVGSGEQYFGPGTRLTVT.

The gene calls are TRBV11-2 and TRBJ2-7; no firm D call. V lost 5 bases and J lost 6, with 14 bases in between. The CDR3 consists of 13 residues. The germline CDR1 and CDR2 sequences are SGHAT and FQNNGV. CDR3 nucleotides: TGTGCCAGCAGCGTAGGTCGACGTACCGAGCAGTACTTC. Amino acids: CASSVGRRTEQYF.